The sequence of this TCR beta chain was determined in a study of blood T cell repertoires in COVID-19. Across the study: Some COVID-19 samples were acute and others convalescent; all came from the United States, Italy and Spain. PBMCs, B-cell-depleted T cells, or T cells provided the cDNA or gDNA that made up the material.

TCRdb's table, derived via immunoSEQ multiplex PCR, lists solely in-frame clones and lacks some. The sample lists about 160,000 clones; roughly 83% were seen once. Germline loops: CDR1 MGHRA, CDR2 YSYEKL. V trimming: 0 bases; J trimming: 1 base; junction bases outside the gene matches: 8. CDR3 length: 17 amino acids. The specimen sequenced was peripheral blood. J is TRBJ2-5 and V is TRBV4-1; TRBD2 matches 7 bases. This clonotype was sampled from a woman of 80 years or more with active or convalescent COVID-19. Written as DNA, the CDR3 is TGCGCCAGCAGCCAAGACCCCAGCGGGGAGATCCAAGAGACCCAGTACTTC. It specifies CASSQDPSGEIQETQYF.